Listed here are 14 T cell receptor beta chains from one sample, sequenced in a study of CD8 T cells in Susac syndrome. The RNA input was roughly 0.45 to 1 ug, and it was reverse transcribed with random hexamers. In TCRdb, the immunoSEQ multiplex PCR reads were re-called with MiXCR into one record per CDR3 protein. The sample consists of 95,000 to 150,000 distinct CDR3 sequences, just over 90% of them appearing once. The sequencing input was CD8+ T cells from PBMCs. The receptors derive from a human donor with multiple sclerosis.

The CDR3 DNA is TGCGCCAGCAGCCAAGGGGGGCTAGCCCAGACGCAGTATTTT. This sequence encodes CASSQGGLAQTQYF. The chain has TRBV4-1 and TRBJ2-3; D might be TRBD1 (6 bases). Germline V gene data show CDR1 as MGHRA and CDR2 as YSYEKL. The CDR3 spans 14 residues. V was cut by 1 base and J by 9 bases, with 14 bases left in between.

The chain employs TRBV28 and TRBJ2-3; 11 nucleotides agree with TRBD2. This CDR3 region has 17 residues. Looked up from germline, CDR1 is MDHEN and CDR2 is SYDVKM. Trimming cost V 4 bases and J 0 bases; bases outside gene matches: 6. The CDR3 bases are TGTGCCAGCAGTTACTATAGCGGGGGGGATAGCACAGATACGCAGTATTTT. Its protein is CASSYYSGGDSTDTQYF.

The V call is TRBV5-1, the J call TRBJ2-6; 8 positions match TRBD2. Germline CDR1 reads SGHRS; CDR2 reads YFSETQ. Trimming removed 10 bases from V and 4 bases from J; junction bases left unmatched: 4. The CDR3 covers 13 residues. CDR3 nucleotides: TGCGCCTCGCGGGGGGCCGGGGCCAACGTCCTGACTTTC. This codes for CASRGAGANVLTF.

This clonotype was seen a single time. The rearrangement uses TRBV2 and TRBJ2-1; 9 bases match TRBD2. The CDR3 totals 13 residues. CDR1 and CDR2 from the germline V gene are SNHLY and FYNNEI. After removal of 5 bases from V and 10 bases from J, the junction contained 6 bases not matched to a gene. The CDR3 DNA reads TGTGCCAGCAGTAGGCTAGCGGGAAGAGAGCAGTTCTTC. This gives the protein CASSRLAGREQFF.

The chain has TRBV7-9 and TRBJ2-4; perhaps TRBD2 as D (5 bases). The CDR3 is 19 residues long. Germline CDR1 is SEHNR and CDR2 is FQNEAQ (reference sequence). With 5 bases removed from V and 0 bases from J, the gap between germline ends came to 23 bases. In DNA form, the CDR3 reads TGTGCCAGCAGCCCCCCGCTGGTAGGAGGTAGTAAAGCCAAAAACATTCAGTACTTC. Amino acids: CASSPPLVGGSKAKNIQYF.

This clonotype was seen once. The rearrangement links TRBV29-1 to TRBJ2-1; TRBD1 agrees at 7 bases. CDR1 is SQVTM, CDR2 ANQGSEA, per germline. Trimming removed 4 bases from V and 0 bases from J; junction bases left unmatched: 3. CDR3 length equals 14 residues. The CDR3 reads CSVAGGNSYNEQFF. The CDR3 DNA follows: TGCAGCGTTGCAGGGGGAAACTCCTACAATGAGCAGTTCTTC.

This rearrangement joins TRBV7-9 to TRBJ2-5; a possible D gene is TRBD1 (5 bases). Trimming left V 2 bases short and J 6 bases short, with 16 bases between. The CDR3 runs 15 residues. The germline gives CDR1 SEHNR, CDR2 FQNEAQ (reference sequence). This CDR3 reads CASSLPPSGLKTQYF. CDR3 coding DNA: TGTGCCAGCAGCTTACCCCCGTCAGGGCTGAAGACCCAGTACTTC.

The CDR3 sequence: CASLRTSGVSDTQYF. For the CDR3, the DNA is TGTGCCAGCCTCCGGACTAGCGGGGTTTCAGATACGCAGTATTTT. The V call is TRBV12-3 or TRBV12-4, the J call TRBJ2-3, with TRBD2 matching over 12 bases. This CDR3 spans 15 amino acids. V lost 8 bases to trimming and J lost 4 bases; unmatched junction nucleotides: 7.

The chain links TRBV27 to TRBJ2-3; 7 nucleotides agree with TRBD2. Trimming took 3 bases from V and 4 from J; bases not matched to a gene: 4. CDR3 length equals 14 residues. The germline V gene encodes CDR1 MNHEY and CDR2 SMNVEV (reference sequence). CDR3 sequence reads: CASSFGLGADTQYF. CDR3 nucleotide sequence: TGTGCCAGCAGTTTCGGACTAGGGGCAGATACGCAGTATTTT.

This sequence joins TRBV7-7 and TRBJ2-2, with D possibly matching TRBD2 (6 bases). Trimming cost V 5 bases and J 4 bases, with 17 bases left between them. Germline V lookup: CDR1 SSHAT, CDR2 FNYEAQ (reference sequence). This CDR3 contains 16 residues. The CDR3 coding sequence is TGTGCCAGCAGCGACGGGACTGCAGGAAGCACCGGGGAGCTGTTTTTT. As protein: CASSDGTAGSTGELFF. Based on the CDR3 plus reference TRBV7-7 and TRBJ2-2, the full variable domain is GAGVSQSPRYKVTKRGQDVTLRCDPISSHATLYWYQQALGQGPEFLTYFNYEAQPDKSGLPSDRFSAERPEGSISTLTIQRTEQRDSAMYRCASSDGTAGSTGELFFGEGSRLTVL.

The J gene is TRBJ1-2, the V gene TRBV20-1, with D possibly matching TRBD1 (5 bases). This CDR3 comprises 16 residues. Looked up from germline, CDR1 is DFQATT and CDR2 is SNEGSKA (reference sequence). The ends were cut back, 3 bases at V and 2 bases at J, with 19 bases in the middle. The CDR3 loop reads CSASNLGETANYGYTF. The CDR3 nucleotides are TGCAGTGCTAGCAACCTTGGAGAGACAGCGAACTATGGCTACACCTTC.

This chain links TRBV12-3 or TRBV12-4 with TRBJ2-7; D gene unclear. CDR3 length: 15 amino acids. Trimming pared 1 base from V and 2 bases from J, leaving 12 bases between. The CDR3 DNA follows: TGTGCCAGCAGTTTAGGCCCTGACGGAACCTACGAGCAGTACTTC. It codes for CASSLGPDGTYEQYF.

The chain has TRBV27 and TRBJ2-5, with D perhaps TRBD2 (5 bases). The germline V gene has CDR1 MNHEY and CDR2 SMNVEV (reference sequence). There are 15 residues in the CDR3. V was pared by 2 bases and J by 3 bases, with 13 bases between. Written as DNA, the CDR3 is TGTGCCAGCAGTTTAGGCGGACTCCTGAAAGAGACCCAGTACTTC. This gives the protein CASSLGGLLKETQYF.

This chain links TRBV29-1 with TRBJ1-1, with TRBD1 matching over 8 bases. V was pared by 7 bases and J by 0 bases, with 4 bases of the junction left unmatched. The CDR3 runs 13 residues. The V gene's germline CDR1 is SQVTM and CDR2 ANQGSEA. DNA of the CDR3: TGCAGCGCAGGGACAGGTATGAACACTGAAGCTTTCTTT. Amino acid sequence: CSAGTGMNTEAFF.